Following are 14 T cell receptor beta chains from one sample sequenced in a study of T-cell memory formation after mild COVID-19. TCRdb independently ran MiXCR on the 5' RACE reads; one entry per CDR3 protein. The sample has hundreds of thousands of distinct CDR3 sequences, roughly 18% seen once; the top ten hold 12%. Sequencing was carried out using PBMCs or a T cell subset sorted from them (not recorded which). The receptors derive from an adult woman who had mild COVID-19 (a few samples of this study predate the infection). Cell type and time point are not known.

This clonotype was seen only a few times. Germline and junction disagree at one end, which may indicate a read error. The rearrangement joins TRBV7-8 to TRBJ1-1; possibly TRBD1 for D (6 bases). This CDR3 is 14 amino acids long. CDR1 and CDR2 (germline): SGHVS, FQNEAQ. This CDR3 is CASGAPGVNTEDFF. The CDR3 DNA follows: TGTGCCAGCGGGGCTCCAGGGGTGAACACTGAAGATTTCTTT.

The V and J genes are TRBV5-4 and TRBJ2-3; D call uncertain. V lost 8 bases and J lost 3, with 19 bases in between. This CDR3 is built from 15 residues. Germline CDR1 and CDR2: SGHNT and YYREEE (reference sequence). The CDR3 bases are TGTGCCAGTGGCTCCCCTAGGCGATTGACAGATACGCAGTATTTT. Encoded protein: CASGSPRRLTDTQYF.

The rearrangement links TRBV27 to TRBJ1-1, with D hard to call. CDR1 and CDR2 from the germline V gene are MNHEY and SMNVEV (reference sequence). The CDR3 spans 14 residues. The ends were cut back, 3 bases at V and 2 bases at J, with 10 bases in the middle. The chain's CDR3 is CASSLLAGNTEAFF. The CDR3 region has the DNA TGTGCCAGCAGTTTGCTTGCAGGAAACACTGAAGCTTTCTTT.

V gene TRBV6-2 or TRBV6-3 combines with J gene TRBJ2-3; 9 nucleotides align to TRBD1. The V and J ends lost 5 bases and 0 bases, in that order; junction bases with no gene match: 12. This CDR3 is built from 18 residues. Germline CDR1 and CDR2: MNHEY and SVGEGT. The CDR3 DNA follows: TGTGCCAGCAGTAACCGGACAGGGGATTGGACTAGCACAGATACGCAGTATTTT. Encoded protein: CASSNRTGDWTSTDTQYF.

This sequence joins TRBV3-1 and TRBJ2-1; unclear D gene. This CDR3 comprises 14 residues. Germline CDR1 and CDR2: LGHDT and YNNKEL (reference sequence). V gave up 5 bases and J gave up 8 bases, with 16 bases separating them. CDR3 DNA sequence: TGTGCCAGCAGCAAGGTATTTAGTAGCTATGAGCAGTTCTTC. Its protein product is CASSKVFSSYEQFF.

Ten or more counts support this clonotype. The chain is built from TRBV4-2 and TRBJ2-1, with 10 bases matching TRBD2. The J segment lost 5 bases and the V segment lost 4 bases, leaving 5 bases of the junction unmatched. Looked up from germline, CDR1 is LGHNA and CDR2 is YNFKEQ. This CDR3 is 15 amino acids long. This CDR3 reads CASSPAGGPNNEQFF. DNA of the CDR3: TGTGCCAGCAGCCCAGCGGGAGGGCCTAACAATGAGCAGTTCTTC.

There are a few counts of this clonotype. This chain connects TRBV30 to TRBJ2-1; D is possibly TRBD2 (6 bases). Germline V gene data show CDR1 as GTSNPN and CDR2 as SVGIG (reference sequence). V lost 0 bases to trimming and J lost 0 bases, with 9 bases between them. The CDR3 totals 15 residues. The DNA for the CDR3 is TGTGCCTGGAGTGTGGGACTTAGCTCCTACAATGAGCAGTTCTTC. Residues: CAWSVGLSSYNEQFF.

The rearrangement uses TRBV25-1 and TRBJ2-7, with 8 bases that match TRBD1. Germline V gives CDR1 MGHDK, CDR2 SYGVNS. The CDR3 extends over 14 amino acids. The J segment lost 2 bases and the V segment lost 7 bases, leaving 7 bases of the junction unmatched. CDR3 DNA sequence: TGTGCCAGCACAGGGGGCATAGGAACCTACGAGCAGTACTTC. Protein product: CASTGGIGTYEQYF.

This rearrangement joins TRBV6-4 to TRBJ2-2; possible D gene TRBD1, 5 bases. Germline V gene sequence: CDR1 MRHNA, CDR2 SNTAGT. Deletions cut 3 bases from V and 2 bases from J, with 13 bases between. CDR3 length: 16 residues. CDR3 sequence: CASSDLYRSNTGELFF. The CDR3 bases are TGTGCCAGCAGTGATCTCTACAGGAGCAACACCGGGGAGCTGTTTTTT.

In this sample, this clonotype turned up a few times. The rearrangement links TRBV19 to TRBJ1-2, with 7 positions matching TRBD1. The V gene end was trimmed by 3 bases and the J gene end by 8 bases; junction bases not matched to a gene: 6. Germline V lookup: CDR1 LNHDA, CDR2 SQIVND (reference sequence). The CDR3 extends over 13 amino acids. The CDR3 coding sequence is TGTGCCAGTAGTATCCAGGGGGACGGCGGCTACACCTTC. It is translated as CASSIQGDGGYTF.

This clonotype was counted between two and nine times. This chain joins TRBV12-3 or TRBV12-4 and TRBJ2-2; TRBD1 or TRBD2 may be the D gene (6 bases each). V shed 4 bases and J shed 7 bases, with 10 bases lying between them. This CDR3 is built from 13 residues. CDR3 in amino acids: CASSWGRGGELFF. In DNA, the CDR3 is TGTGCCAGCAGTTGGGGGCGGGGCGGGGAGCTGTTTTTT.

This clonotype was seen at least ten times. The chain uses TRBV2 and TRBJ2-1, with 9 positions matching TRBD2. CDR1 is SNHLY, CDR2 FYNNEI, per germline. With V trimmed by 7 bases and J by 4 bases, 11 bases remained unmatched. The CDR3 sequence is 16 residues long. Here the CDR3 reads CASKTLASGVYNEQFF. CDR3 nucleotide sequence: TGTGCCAGCAAAACGCTGGCTAGCGGGGTATACAATGAGCAGTTCTTC.

The sample holds many counts of this clonotype. CDR3 DNA sequence: TGTGCCAGCAGCCAAGAGGGTACAGGGTGGAATTCACCCCTCCACTTT. Amino acid sequence: CASSQEGTGWNSPLHF. V is TRBV3-1 and J is TRBJ1-6; D might be TRBD1 (6 bases). V dropped 0 bases and J dropped 7 bases, with 13 bases sitting between them. The CDR3 runs to 16 residues. Germline V gene data show CDR1 as LGHDT and CDR2 as YNNKEL (reference sequence). The entire variable domain, with the rest obtained from reference TRBV3-1 and TRBJ1-6, is as follows: DTAVSQTPKYLVTQMGNDKSIKCEQNLGHDTMYWYKQDSKKFLKIMFSYNNKELIINETVPNRFSPKSPDKAHLNLHINSLELGDSAVYFCASSQEGTGWNSPLHFGNGTRLTVT.

This chain links TRBV4-3 with TRBJ2-1; 10 nucleotides match TRBD2. Trimming took 9 bases from V and 0 from J; bases not matched to a gene: 5. There are 15 residues in the CDR3. The germline gives CDR1 LGHNA, CDR2 YSLEER. CDR3 residues: CASLAGVSSYNEQFF. CDR3 nucleotide sequence: TGCGCCAGTCTAGCGGGAGTGAGCTCCTACAATGAGCAGTTCTTC.